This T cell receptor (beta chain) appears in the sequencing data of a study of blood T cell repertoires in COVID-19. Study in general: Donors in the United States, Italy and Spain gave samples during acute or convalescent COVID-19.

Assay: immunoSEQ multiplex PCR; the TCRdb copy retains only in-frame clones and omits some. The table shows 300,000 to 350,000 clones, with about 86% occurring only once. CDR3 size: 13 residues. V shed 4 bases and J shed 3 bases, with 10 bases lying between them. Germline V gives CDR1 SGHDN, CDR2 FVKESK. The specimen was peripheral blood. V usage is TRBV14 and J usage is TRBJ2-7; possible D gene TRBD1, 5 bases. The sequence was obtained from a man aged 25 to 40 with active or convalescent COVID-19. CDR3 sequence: CASSRQTDYEQYF. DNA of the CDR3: TGTGCCAGCAGCCGGCAGACAGACTACGAGCAGTACTTC.